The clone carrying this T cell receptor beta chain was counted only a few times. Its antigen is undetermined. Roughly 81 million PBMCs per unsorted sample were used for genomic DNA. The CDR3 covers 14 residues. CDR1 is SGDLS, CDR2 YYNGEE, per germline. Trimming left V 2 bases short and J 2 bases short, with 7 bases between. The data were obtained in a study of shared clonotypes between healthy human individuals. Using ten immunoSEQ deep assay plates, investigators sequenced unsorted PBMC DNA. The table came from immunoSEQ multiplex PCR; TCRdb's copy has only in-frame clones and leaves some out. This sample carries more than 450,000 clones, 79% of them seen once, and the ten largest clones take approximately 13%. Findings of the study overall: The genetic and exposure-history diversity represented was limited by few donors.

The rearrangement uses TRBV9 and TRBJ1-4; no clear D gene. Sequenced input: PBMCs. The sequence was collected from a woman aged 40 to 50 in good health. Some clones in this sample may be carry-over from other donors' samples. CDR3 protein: CASSVLGTNEKLFF. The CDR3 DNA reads TGTGCCAGCAGCGTCCTTGGCACTAATGAAAAACTGTTTTTT.